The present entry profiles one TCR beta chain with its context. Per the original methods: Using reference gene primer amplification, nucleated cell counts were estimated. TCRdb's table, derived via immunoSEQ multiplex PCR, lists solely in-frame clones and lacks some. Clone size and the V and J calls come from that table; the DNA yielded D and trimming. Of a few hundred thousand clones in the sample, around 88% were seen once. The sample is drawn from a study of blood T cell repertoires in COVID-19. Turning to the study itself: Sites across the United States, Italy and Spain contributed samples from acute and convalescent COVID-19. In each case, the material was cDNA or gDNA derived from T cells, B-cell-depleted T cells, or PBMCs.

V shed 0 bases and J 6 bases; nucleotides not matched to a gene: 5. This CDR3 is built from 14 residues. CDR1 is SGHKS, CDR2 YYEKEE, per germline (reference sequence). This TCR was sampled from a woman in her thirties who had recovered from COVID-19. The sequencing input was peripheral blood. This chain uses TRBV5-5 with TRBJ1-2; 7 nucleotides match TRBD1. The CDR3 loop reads CASSLVTGMNGYTF. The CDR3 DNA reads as TGTGCCAGCAGCTTGGTGACAGGGATGAATGGCTACACCTTC.